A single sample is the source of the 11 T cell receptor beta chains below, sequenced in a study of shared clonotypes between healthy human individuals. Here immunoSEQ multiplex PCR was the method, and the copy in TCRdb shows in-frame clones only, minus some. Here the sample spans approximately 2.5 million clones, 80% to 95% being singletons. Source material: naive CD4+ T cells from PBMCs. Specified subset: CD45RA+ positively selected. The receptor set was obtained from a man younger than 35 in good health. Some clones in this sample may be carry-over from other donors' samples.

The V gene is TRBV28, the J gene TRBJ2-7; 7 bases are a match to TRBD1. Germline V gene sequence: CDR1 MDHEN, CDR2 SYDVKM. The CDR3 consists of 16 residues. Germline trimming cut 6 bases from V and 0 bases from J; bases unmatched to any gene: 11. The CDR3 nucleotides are TGTGCCAGCAGCCCAAATCGGTGGGACAGCTCCTACGAGCAGTACTTC. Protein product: CASSPNRWDSSYEQYF.

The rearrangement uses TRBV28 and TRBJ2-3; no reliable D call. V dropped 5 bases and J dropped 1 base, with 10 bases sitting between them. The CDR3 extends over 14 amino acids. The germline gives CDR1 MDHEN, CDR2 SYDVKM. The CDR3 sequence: CASSPSQGTDTQYF. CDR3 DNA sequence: TGTGCCAGCAGTCCTAGTCAGGGCACAGATACGCAGTATTTT.

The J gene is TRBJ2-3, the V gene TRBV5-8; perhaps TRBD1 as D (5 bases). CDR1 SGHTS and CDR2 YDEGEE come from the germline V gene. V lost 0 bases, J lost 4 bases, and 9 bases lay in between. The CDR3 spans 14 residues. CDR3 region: CASSLVRVSDTQYF. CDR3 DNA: TGTGCCAGCAGCTTGGTCAGGGTATCAGATACGCAGTATTTT.

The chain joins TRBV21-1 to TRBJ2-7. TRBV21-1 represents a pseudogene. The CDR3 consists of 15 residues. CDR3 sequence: CASSIPGASDLEQYF. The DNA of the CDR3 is TGTGCCAGCAGCATCCCGGGGGCGAGTGACCTGGAGCAGTACTTC.

CDR3 loop: CASSPNLRTSERGLFF. The CDR3 DNA reads TGTGCCAGCAGCCCAAACTTAAGGACTAGCGAGCGGGGGCTGTTTTTT. This chain joins TRBV7-3 and TRBJ2-2; 9 bases agree with TRBD2. The germline V gene encodes CDR1 SGHTA and CDR2 FQGTGA. CDR3 size: 16 residues. V dropped 5 bases and J dropped 13; count of bases not matched to a gene: 17.

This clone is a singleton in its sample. The CDR3 here is CASSASGATLYNEQFF. The CDR3 region has the DNA TGTGCCAGCAGTGCTAGCGGGGCGACCCTCTACAATGAGCAGTTCTTC. This chain connects TRBV6-1 to TRBJ2-1; 9 bases line up with TRBD2. V lost 4 bases and J lost 3; bases outside the gene matches: 7. The CDR3 spans 16 residues. Germline V lookup: CDR1 MNHNS, CDR2 SASEGT.

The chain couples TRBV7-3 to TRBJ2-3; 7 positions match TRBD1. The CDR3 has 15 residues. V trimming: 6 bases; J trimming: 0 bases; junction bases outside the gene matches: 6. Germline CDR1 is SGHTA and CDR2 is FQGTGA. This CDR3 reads CASSSGTESTDTQYF. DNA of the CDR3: TGTGCCAGCAGTTCTGGGACAGAAAGCACAGATACGCAGTATTTT.

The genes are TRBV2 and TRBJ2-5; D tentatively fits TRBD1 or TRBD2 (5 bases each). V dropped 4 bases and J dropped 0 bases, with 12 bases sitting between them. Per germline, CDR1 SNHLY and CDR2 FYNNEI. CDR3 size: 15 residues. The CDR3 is CASSVGTNYQETQYF. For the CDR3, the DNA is TGTGCCAGCAGTGTAGGGACGAACTACCAAGAGACCCAGTACTTC.

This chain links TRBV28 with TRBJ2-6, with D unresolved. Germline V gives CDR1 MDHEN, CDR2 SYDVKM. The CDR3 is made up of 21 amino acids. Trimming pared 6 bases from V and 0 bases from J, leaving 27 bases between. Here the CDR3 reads CASSQYRLRLEPYSGANVLTF. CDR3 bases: TGTGCCAGCAGCCAATATCGGTTGAGGCTGGAACCTTACTCTGGGGCCAACGTCCTGACTTTC.

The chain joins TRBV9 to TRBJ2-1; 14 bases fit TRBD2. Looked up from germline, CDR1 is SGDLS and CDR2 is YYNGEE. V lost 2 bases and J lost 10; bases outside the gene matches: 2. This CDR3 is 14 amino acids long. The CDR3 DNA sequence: TGTGCCAGCAGCGTCGGGACTAGCGGGGGCGAGCAGTTCTTC. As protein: CASSVGTSGGEQFF.

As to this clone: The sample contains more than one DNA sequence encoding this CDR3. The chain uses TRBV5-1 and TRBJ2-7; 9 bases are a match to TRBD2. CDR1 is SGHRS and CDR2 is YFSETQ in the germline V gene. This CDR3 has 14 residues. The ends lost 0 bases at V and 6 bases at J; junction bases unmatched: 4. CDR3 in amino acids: CASSLALAGPEQYF. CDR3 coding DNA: TGCGCCAGCAGCTTGGCGCTAGCGGGGCCCGAGCAGTACTTC. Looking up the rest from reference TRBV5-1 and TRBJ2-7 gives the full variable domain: KAGVTQTPRYLIKTRGQQVTLSCSPISGHRSVSWYQQTPGQGLQFLFEYFSETQRNKGNFPGRFSGRQFSNSRSEMNVSTLELGDSALYLCASSLALAGPEQYFGPGTRLTVT.